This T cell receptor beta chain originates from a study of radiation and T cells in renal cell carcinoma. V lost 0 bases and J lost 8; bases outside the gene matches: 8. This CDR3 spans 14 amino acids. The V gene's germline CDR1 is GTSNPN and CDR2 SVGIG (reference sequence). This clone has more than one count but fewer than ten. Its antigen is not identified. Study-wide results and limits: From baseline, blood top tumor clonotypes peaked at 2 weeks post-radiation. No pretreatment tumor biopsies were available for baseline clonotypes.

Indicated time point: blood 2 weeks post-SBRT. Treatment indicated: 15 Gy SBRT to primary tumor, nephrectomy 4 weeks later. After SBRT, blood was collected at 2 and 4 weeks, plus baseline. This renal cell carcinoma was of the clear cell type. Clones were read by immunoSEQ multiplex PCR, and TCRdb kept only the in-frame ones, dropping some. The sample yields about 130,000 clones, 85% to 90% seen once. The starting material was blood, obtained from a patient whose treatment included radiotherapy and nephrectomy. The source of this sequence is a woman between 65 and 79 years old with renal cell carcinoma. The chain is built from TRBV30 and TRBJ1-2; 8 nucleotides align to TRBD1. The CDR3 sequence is CAWSVPAGGRGYTF. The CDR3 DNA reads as TGTGCCTGGAGTGTACCCGCAGGGGGCAGGGGCTACACCTTC.